Listed below are T cell receptor beta chains from one sample, sequenced in a study of Ad26.COV2.S vaccination and SARS-CoV-2 variants. TCRdb's table, derived via immunoSEQ multiplex PCR, lists solely in-frame clones and lacks some. Of some 350,000 clones listed, approximately 87% were seen once; the top ten hold approximately 5%. Source: peripheral blood, taken in a trial of Ad26.COV2.S vaccine versus placebo. These receptor sequences come from a person aged 18-60 years who received the Ad26.COV2.S COVID-19 vaccine or a placebo. CDR3s include the opening cysteine and the closing phenylalanine or tryptophan. Fields, in order: CDR3 protein, J gene, V gene.

CASSPGLQTYEQYF TRBJ2-7 TRBV18
CASSSTRSVEKLFF TRBJ1-4 TRBV2
CASSQAYNSPLFF TRBJ1-4 TRBV4-3
CASSFRPSTEAFF TRBJ1-1 TRBV27
CAWSLGYYGYTF TRBJ1-2 TRBV30
CASSPFEGSWTEAFF TRBJ1-1 TRBV18
CASSQPGQGAYEQYF TRBJ2-7 TRBV3-1/TRBV3-2
CASSPHRADSYEQYF TRBJ2-7 TRBV5-1
CASRQSSYNEQFF TRBJ2-1 TRBV4-1
CSAQEGSNQPQHF TRBJ1-5 TRBV29-1
CASSQKGLESYGYTF TRBJ1-2 TRBV11-3
CASSLKGGFAETQYF TRBJ2-5 TRBV11-2
CASSLNGYSYEQYF TRBJ2-7 TRBV7-2
CASSFRGETGHYEQYF TRBJ2-7 TRBV6-5
CASSLVFLDLNGYTF TRBJ1-2 TRBV7-9
CASSLGTNTDTQYF TRBJ2-3 TRBV28
CAWSVRVGVIF TRBJ2-1 TRBV30
CASSAPGVAQGGQYF TRBJ2-5 TRBV7-8
CASSPLRVVGNIQYF TRBJ2-4 TRBV5-4
CASSFGTLGQFF TRBJ2-1 TRBV12-3/TRBV12-4
CASSQDGNGYTF TRBJ1-2 TRBV3-1/TRBV3-2
CASSSQGAHSYEQYF TRBJ2-7 TRBV7-9
CASSLVGGTLSNQPQHF TRBJ1-5 TRBV7-9
CASKKPTLAGVFTGELFF TRBJ2-2 TRBV6-4
CASSLGQAFF TRBJ1-1 TRBV7-9
CASSLWGVGQPQHF TRBJ1-5 TRBV7-8
CASSYGSTKTQYF TRBJ2-5 TRBV6-5
CASSVGERMDRTFDGYTF TRBJ1-2 TRBV9
CASSYWSLGSPRNTIYF TRBJ1-3 TRBV6-2/TRBV6-3
CASSLGIQGAGADTQYF TRBJ2-3 TRBV6-6
CASSPTWFGTDTQYF TRBJ2-3 TRBV3-1/TRBV3-2
CASSFAGGDIQYF TRBJ2-4 TRBV27
CASRSRTRGKITEAFF TRBJ1-1 TRBV6-6
CASSLEWTDEAFF TRBJ1-1 TRBV5-1
CASSHRDLEREKLFF TRBJ1-4 TRBV5-4
CASSLTGMNTEAFF TRBJ1-1 TRBV7-3
CASSGTVTLPRSEQFF TRBJ2-1 TRBV6-2/TRBV6-3
CASTGYGYTF TRBJ1-2 TRBV19
CASSDRDRGETQYF TRBJ2-5 TRBV28
CSVKTGANEKLFF TRBJ1-4 TRBV29-1
CASSYSGGGGSGYTF TRBJ1-2 TRBV6-5